This TCR beta chain was documented in a study of blood T cell repertoires in COVID-19. The CDR3 consists of 15 residues. The germline V gene encodes CDR1 LNHDA and CDR2 SQIVND (reference sequence). Trimming took off 8 bases at V and 8 bases at J, with 21 bases between the two ends. Clones were sequenced by immunoSEQ multiplex PCR, and TCRdb holds only the in-frame ones, with some missing. The table lists about 270,000 clones, roughly 91% of them singletons. Categorization into cohorts depended on clinical history that participants reported. The TCR sequence derives from a woman between 40 and 50 years old with acute COVID-19. The chain links TRBV19 to TRBJ1-4; possibly TRBD1 for D (6 bases). The sequenced material came from PBMCs or T cells enriched from blood (not recorded which). The CDR3 here is CASASQGLGIEKLFF. For the CDR3, the DNA is TGTGCCAGTGCCTCTCAGGGGCTCGGTATAGAAAAACTGTTTTTT. The full variable domain, its missing parts supplied by reference TRBV19 and TRBJ1-4, is DGGITQSPKYLFRKEGQNVTLSCEQNLNHDAMYWYRQDPGQGLRLIYYSQIVNDFQKGDIAEGYSVSREKKESFPLTVTSAQKNPTAFYLCASASQGLGIEKLFFGSGTQLSVL.